The clone carrying this T cell receptor (beta chain) was seen ten or more times. Its antigen remains unidentified. This sample was taken from a study of human T cells and chemical hapten exposure. Study as a whole: On about 2 cm by about 2 cm of upper inner arm skin, sensitization was performed with 2% DPC.

Study observations and caveats: Healthy people's immune response may differ from that of the donors, who had alopecia.

Time point in this sample: pre-sensitization, week 0. The treatment is: therapeutic diphenylcyclopropenone sensitization with weekly scalp DPC. Individual cDNA molecules had unique molecular identifiers attached to them by the library. TCRdb re-derived calls from the RACE reads in MiXCR, one entry per CDR3 protein. The sample holds around 380,000 distinct CDR3 sequences, around 5.5% seen once. V lost 3 bases and J 6 bases, leaving 12 bases between the germline ends. The CDR3 runs to 13 residues. Source: whole blood, taken in connection with sensitization to the hapten diphenylcyclopropenone (DPC). The TCR sequence derives from a woman younger than 35 with alopecia areata. Some clones in this sample may be carry-over from other donors' samples. The rearrangement joins TRBV12-3 or TRBV12-4 to TRBJ2-7; D call uncertain. This chain's CDR3 is CASSFLRAGEQYF. The CDR3 nucleotides read TGTGCCAGCAGTTTCCTTAGGGCCGGCGAGCAGTACTTC.